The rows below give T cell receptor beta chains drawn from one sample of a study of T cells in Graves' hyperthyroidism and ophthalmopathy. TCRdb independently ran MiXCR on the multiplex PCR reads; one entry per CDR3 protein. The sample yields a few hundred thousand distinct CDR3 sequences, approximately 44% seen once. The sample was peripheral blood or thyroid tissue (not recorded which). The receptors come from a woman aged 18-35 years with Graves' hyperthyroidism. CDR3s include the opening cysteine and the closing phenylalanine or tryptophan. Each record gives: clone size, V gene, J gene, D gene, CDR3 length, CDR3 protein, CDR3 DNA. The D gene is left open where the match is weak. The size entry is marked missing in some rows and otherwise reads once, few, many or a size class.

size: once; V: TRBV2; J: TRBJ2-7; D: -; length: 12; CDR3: CASSEAVNRQYF; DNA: TGTGCCAGCAGTGAAGCGGTCAACAGGCAGTACTTC
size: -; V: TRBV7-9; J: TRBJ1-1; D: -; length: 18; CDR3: CASSRDTGTALAYTEAFF; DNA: TGTGCCAGCAGCCGAGATACAGGGACGGCCCTTGCCTACACTGAAGCTTTCTTT
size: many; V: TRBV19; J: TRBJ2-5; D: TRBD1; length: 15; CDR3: CASSPGTGVRETQYF; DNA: TGTGCCAGTAGTCCGGGGACAGGGGTGAGGGAGACCCAGTACTTC
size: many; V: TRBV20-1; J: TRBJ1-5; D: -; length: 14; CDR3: CSARDVYSNQPQHF; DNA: TGCAGTGCTAGAGATGTTTACAGCAATCAGCCCCAGCATTTT
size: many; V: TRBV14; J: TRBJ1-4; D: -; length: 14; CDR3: CASSHIGIHEKLFF; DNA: TGTGCCAGCAGCCACATCGGGATACATGAAAAACTGTTTTTT
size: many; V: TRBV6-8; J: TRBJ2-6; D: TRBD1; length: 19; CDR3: CASSFQQGALSSGANVLTF; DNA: TGTGCCAGCAGTTTTCAACAGGGGGCCCTTTCCTCTGGGGCCAACGTCCTGACTTTC
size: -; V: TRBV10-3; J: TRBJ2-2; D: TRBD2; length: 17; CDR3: CAISDGSSGRAGGELFF; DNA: TGTGCCATCAGTGATGGGTCTAGCGGGAGGGCCGGCGGGGAGCTGTTTTTT
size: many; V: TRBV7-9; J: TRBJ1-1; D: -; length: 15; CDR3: CASSLRGGAGTEAFF; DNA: TGTGCCAGCAGCCTCCGAGGGGGAGCTGGCACTGAAGCTTTCTTT
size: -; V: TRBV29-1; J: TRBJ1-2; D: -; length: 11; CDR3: CSVPLNYGYTF; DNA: TGCAGCGTTCCGTTAAACTATGGCTACACCTTC
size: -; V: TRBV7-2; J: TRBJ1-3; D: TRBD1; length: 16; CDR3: CASSRGQASSGNTIYF; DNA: TGTGCCAGCTCACGCGGACAGGCCAGCTCTGGAAACACCATATATTTT
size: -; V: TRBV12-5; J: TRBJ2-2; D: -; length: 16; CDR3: CASGPSGGAFTGELFF; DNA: TGTGCTAGTGGTCCTTCCGGTGGAGCCTTTACCGGGGAGCTGTTTTTT
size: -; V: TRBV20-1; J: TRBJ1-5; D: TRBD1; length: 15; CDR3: CSPTGTGGESQPQHF; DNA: TGCAGTCCAACCGGGACAGGGGGCGAAAGTCAGCCCCAGCATTTT
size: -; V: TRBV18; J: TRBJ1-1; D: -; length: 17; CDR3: CASSPQPKGGLNTEAFF; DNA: TGTGCCAGCTCACCCCAACCGAAAGGCGGACTGAACACTGAAGCTTTCTTT
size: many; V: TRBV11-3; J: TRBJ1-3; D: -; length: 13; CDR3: CASRPKPGNTIYF; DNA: TGTGCCAGCAGGCCCAAACCTGGAAACACCATATATTTT
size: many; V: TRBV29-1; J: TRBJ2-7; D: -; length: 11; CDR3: CSVGGTYEQYF; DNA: TGCAGCGTTGGAGGAACCTACGAGCAGTACTTC
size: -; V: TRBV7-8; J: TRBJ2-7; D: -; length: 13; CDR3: CASSTRQADEQYF; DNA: TGTGCCAGCAGCACCCGACAGGCAGACGAGCAGTACTTC
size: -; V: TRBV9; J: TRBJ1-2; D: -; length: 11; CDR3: CASSVEYGYTF; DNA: TGTGCCAGCAGCGTAGAGTATGGCTACACCTTC
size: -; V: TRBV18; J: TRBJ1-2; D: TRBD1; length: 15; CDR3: CASSSPTGEDYGYTF; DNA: TGTGCCAGCTCATCACCGACAGGGGAGGACTATGGCTACACCTTC